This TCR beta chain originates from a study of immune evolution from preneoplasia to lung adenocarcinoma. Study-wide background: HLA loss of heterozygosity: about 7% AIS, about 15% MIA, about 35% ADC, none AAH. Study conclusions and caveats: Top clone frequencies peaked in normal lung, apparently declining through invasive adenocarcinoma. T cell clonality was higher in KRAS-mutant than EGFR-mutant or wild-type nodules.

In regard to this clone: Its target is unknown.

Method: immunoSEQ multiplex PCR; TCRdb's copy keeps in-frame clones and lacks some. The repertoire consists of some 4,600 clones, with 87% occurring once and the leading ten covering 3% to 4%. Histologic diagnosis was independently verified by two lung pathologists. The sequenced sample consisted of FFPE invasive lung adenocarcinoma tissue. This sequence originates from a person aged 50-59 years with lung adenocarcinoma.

CDR3 nucleotides: TGCGCCAGCAGCCCATGGACAGGGGGCACTGAAGCTTTCTTT. This sequence encodes CASSPWTGGTEAFF. This chain joins TRBV5-1 and TRBJ1-1, with 10 bases identical to TRBD1. The CDR3 is 14 amino acids. After removal of 4 bases from V and 4 bases from J, the junction contained 4 bases not matched to a gene. Germline assignment: CDR1 SGHRS and CDR2 YFSETQ.